Sequencing of this T cell receptor (beta chain) was carried out in a study of cytomegalovirus exposure and HLA in healthy donors. This clone was counted a single time. What it binds is not known. Trimming took off 1 base at V and 7 bases at J, with 7 bases between the two ends. The CDR3 is 12 residues long. The germline gives CDR1 SEHNR, CDR2 FQNEAQ (reference sequence). The study ran its PCR with 60 Vbeta and 13 Jbeta primers. Data came from immunoSEQ multiplex PCR; TCRdb stores just in-frame clones and leaves some out. The sample gives around 150,000 clones, around 79% of which show up once; around 3.1% is in the top ten. Points from the study as a whole: Apparent HLA restriction characterized most CMV-associated TCR beta chains in a later analysis. Later analysis indicated greater clonal expansion among HLA-associated TCR beta chains than among equally common other chains.

The J gene is TRBJ1-1, the V gene TRBV7-9; D is unclear. This receptor was identified in a woman aged 40 to 55 in good health and CMV-seronegative. Sequencing was performed on PBMCs. The CDR3 DNA is TGTGCCAGCAGCTTAGGGGAGGGTGAAGCTTTCTTT. Its protein is CASSLGEGEAFF.